Below, 30 T cell receptor beta chains from the same sample are listed, as sequenced in a study of radiotherapy plus CTLA-4 blockade in lung cancer. Sequenced by immunoSEQ multiplex PCR; TCRdb stores in-frame clones only, minus some. Of tens of thousands of clones in the sample, about four fifths were seen once. The starting material was peripheral blood, obtained from a patient treated with radiotherapy plus ipilimumab. The receptors shown here come from a human donor with non-small cell lung cancer that progressed on radiotherapy plus ipilimumab.

The V call is TRBV6-5, the J call TRBJ2-7, with unresolved D. The CDR3 runs to 12 residues. Germline V CDR1 and CDR2: MNHEY, SVGAGI. The V and J ends lost 2 bases and 5 bases respectively, with 7 bases between them. CDR3 DNA: TGTGCCAGCAGTTACGGGTCCAACGAGCAGTACTTC. Translated, it gives CASSYGSNEQYF.

With regard to this clone: The same CDR3 is also encoded by other DNA sequences in this sample. V gene TRBV9 combines with J gene TRBJ1-1; D is undetermined. The germline gives CDR1 SGDLS, CDR2 YYNGEE. This CDR3 region has 14 residues. Trimming took 0 bases from V and 1 from J, leaving 7 bases between them. This CDR3 reads CASSVAYRNTEAFF. For the CDR3, the DNA is TGTGCCAGCAGCGTAGCTTATAGGAACACTGAAGCTTTCTTT.

Here the CDR3 DNA reads TGTGCCAGCAGCTCTTGGGGCCTTAAACAGGGTGTTTTACACACTGAAGCTTTCTTT. Amino acid sequence: CASSSWGLKQGVLHTEAFF. The chain recombines TRBV11-2 with TRBJ1-1; the D gene is possibly TRBD1 (6 bases). The CDR3 is 19 residues long. Germline V gene lookup returns CDR1 SGHAT and CDR2 FQNNGV. V lost 4 bases to trimming and J lost 3 bases, with 27 bases between them.

Concerning this clone itself: A much larger clone differs from this one at a single base, so this may be a read error. This chain connects TRBV6-5 to TRBJ1-2; 8 nucleotides agree with TRBD1. Losses at the gene ends were 0 bases for V and 2 bases for J; bases not matched to a gene: 2. Germline V gene lookup returns CDR1 MNHEY and CDR2 SVGAGI. The CDR3 loop spans 15 amino acids. CDR3 DNA: TGTGCCAGCAGTTACTCTAGGGACAGGAACTATGGCTACACCTTC. As protein: CASSYSRDRNYGYTF.

This rearrangement joins TRBV7-8 to TRBJ2-1, with 9 positions matching TRBD2. In germline, CDR1 is SGHVS, CDR2 FQNEAQ. The CDR3 is 15 amino acids. V lost 6 bases and J lost 7; bases outside the gene matches: 10. CDR3 in DNA: TGTGCCAGCAGTAACGGAGGCGGGAGGGTTAATGAGCAGTTCTTC. Its protein product is CASSNGGGRVNEQFF.

The chain employs TRBV6-5 and TRBJ2-3; perhaps TRBD1 as D (5 bases). Germline loops: CDR1 MNHEY, CDR2 SVGAGI. The CDR3 is 14 residues long. Trimming removed 4 bases from V and 8 bases from J, with 16 bases in between. The CDR3 loop is CASSLTHSQATQYF. As DNA, the CDR3 is TGTGCCAGCAGTTTAACCCATTCACAGGCTACGCAGTATTTT.

This clone was observed a few times. J is TRBJ2-2 and V is TRBV27, with a possible D match to TRBD1 (5 bases). CDR1 is MNHEY, CDR2 SMNVEV, per germline (reference sequence). CDR3 length equals 14 residues. V was trimmed by 6 bases and J by 1 base, leaving 9 bases between them. The CDR3: CASSLQGNTGELFF. For the CDR3, the DNA is TGTGCCAGCAGCCTCCAGGGGAACACCGGGGAGCTGTTTTTT.

V gene TRBV6-1 combines with J gene TRBJ1-5; D remains ambiguous. Deletions cut 4 bases from V and 0 bases from J, with 13 bases between. The CDR3 runs to 16 residues. Germline V CDR1 and CDR2: MNHNS, SASEGT. The CDR3 bases are TGTGCCAGCAGTGCCCCACCGGGGTATAGCAATCAGCCCCAGCATTTT. It is translated as CASSAPPGYSNQPQHF.

V gene TRBV6-6 combines with J gene TRBJ2-2, with 14 bases aligning to TRBD2. CDR3 length equals 16 residues. Trimming at V came to 5 bases and at J to 6 bases, leaving 5 bases not matched to a gene. Germline V gives CDR1 MNHNY, CDR2 SVGAGI (reference sequence). CDR3 nucleotides: TGTGCCAGCAGTCGGGGGACTAGCGGGAGTCCCGGGGAGCTGTTTTTT. Protein product: CASSRGTSGSPGELFF.

This clone was seen more than once but under ten times. The chain carries TRBV6-1 and TRBJ2-5, with TRBD1 matching 10 bases. The V gene's germline CDR1 is MNHNS and CDR2 SASEGT. CDR3 length equals 14 residues. The J segment lost 4 bases and the V segment lost 4 bases, leaving 3 bases of the junction unmatched. The CDR3: CASSGTGGLETQYF. The DNA of the CDR3 is TGTGCCAGCAGTGGGACAGGGGGATTAGAGACCCAGTACTTC.

The table lists this clone with a few counts. The V and J genes are TRBV9 and TRBJ2-1, with 9 bases matching TRBD1. Germline assignment: CDR1 SGDLS and CDR2 YYNGEE. The CDR3 totals 14 residues. Germline trimming cut 5 bases from V and 9 bases from J; bases unmatched to any gene: 9. The CDR3, as DNA: TGTGCCAGCAGTGCCGGGACAGGGAGAACTGAGCAGTTCTTC. Protein sequence: CASSAGTGRTEQFF.

The chain uses TRBV4-1 and TRBJ2-3; 7 nucleotides line up with TRBD1. This CDR3 comprises 18 residues. Germline CDR1 is MGHRA and CDR2 is YSYEKL. V gave up 0 bases and J gave up 4 bases; unmatched junction bases: 13. The CDR3 DNA reads TGCGCCAGCAGCCAAGATCGAATGACAGGGACCCTTGCAGATACGCAGTATTTT. Translated: CASSQDRMTGTLADTQYF.

This clone was detected only a few times. This chain joins TRBV4-3 and TRBJ2-1, with 10 bases identical to TRBD2. Germline CDR1 LGHNA, CDR2 YSLEER. The CDR3 loop spans 15 amino acids. V lost 2 bases to trimming and J lost 4 bases; unmatched junction nucleotides: 2. The CDR3 is CASSQTSGNYNEQFF. The CDR3 bases are TGCGCCAGCAGCCAAACTAGCGGGAATTACAATGAGCAGTTCTTC.

The chain uses TRBV7-6 and TRBJ2-6, with unresolved D. Between the trimmed V and J ends, which lost 3 bases and 0 bases, there was a span of 9 bases. The CDR3 has 16 residues. Germline values: CDR1 SGHVS, CDR2 FNYEAQ. The CDR3 region is CASSLTSSSGANVLTF. The CDR3 bases are TGTGCCAGCAGCTTGACATCATCCTCTGGGGCCAACGTCCTGACTTTC.

The chain employs TRBV13 and TRBJ2-5, with TRBD1 as a possible D gene (6 bases). Germline loops: CDR1 PRHDT, CDR2 FYEKMQ (reference sequence). The CDR3 contains 14 residues. V lost 5 bases, J lost 3 bases, and 13 bases lay in between. Here the CDR3 reads CASSRRTVKETQYF. DNA of the CDR3: TGTGCCAGCAGCCGCCGGACAGTAAAAGAGACCCAGTACTTC.

The J gene is TRBJ1-1, the V gene TRBV7-9, with D uncertain. Trimming cost V 5 bases and J 12 bases, with 16 bases left between them. CDR1 is SEHNR and CDR2 is FQNEAQ in the germline V gene (reference sequence). The CDR3 extends over 12 amino acids. CDR3 nucleotides: TGTGCCAGCAGCCAACTCGCCCTTGGGACTTTCTTT. Protein product: CASSQLALGTFF.

This clone showed up just once. The chain uses TRBV30 and TRBJ1-2; 9 bases fit TRBD1. Germline V gene lookup returns CDR1 GTSNPN and CDR2 SVGIG (reference sequence). The CDR3 consists of 12 residues. The junction had 6 bases not matched to a gene; V was cut back by 5 bases and J by 8 bases. This CDR3 is CAWETGGRGYTF. CDR3 in DNA: TGTGCCTGGGAGACAGGGGGAAGGGGCTACACCTTC. Using reference TRBV30 and TRBJ1-2 for the parts outside the CDR3, the full variable domain is SQTIHQWPATLVQPVGSPLSLECTVEGTSNPNLYWYRQAAGRGLQLLFYSVGIGQISSEVPQNLSASRPQDRQFILSSKKLLLSDSGFYLCAWETGGRGYTFGSGTRLTVV.

V usage is TRBV27 and J usage is TRBJ1-4; TRBD1 might be the D (5 bases). This CDR3 contains 14 residues. CDR1 and CDR2 from the germline V gene are MNHEY and SMNVEV (reference sequence). V was trimmed by 3 bases and J by 7 bases, leaving 12 bases between them. CDR3 nucleotides: TGTGCCAGCAGTTTCTGGGGGGAAGGTGAAAAACTGTTTTTT. This encodes CASSFWGEGEKLFF.

The chain couples TRBV4-2 to TRBJ1-6, with D possibly matching TRBD1 (5 bases). V dropped 3 bases and J dropped 6 bases, with 15 bases sitting between them. Looked up from germline, CDR1 is LGHNA and CDR2 is YNFKEQ. This CDR3 spans 16 amino acids. CDR3 residues: CASSQAPAGPNSPLHF. The DNA for the CDR3 is TGTGCCAGCAGCCAGGCCCCGGCAGGGCCTAATTCACCCCTCCACTTT.

The genes are TRBV10-1 and TRBJ1-1; D remains unclear. V was cut by 7 bases and J by 4 bases, with 13 bases left in between. The CDR3 consists of 13 residues. Looked up from germline, CDR1 is WNHNN and CDR2 is SYGVQD (reference sequence). The CDR3: CASTPGSSTEAFF. CDR3 nucleotide sequence: TGCGCCAGCACCCCGGGGTCCTCCACTGAAGCTTTCTTT.

This chain joins TRBV4-3 and TRBJ1-1; D possibly corresponds to TRBD1 (6 bases). The ends were cut back, 0 bases at V and 3 bases at J, with 11 bases in the middle. From germline, CDR1 is LGHNA and CDR2 YSLEER. The CDR3 length is 15 residues. CDR3 coding DNA: TGCGCCAGCAGCCAAGAACCAGGGGTTTACACTGAAGCTTTCTTT. This codes for CASSQEPGVYTEAFF.

The chain recombines TRBV5-4 with TRBJ2-1, with 7 bases identical to TRBD2. The V gene end was trimmed by 0 bases and the J gene end by 9 bases; junction bases not matched to a gene: 9. The CDR3 runs 15 residues. Germline assignment: CDR1 SGHNT and CDR2 YYREEE (reference sequence). CDR3 sequence: CASSLAGREQGEQFF. In DNA form, the CDR3 reads TGTGCCAGCAGCTTGGCCGGGCGGGAGCAGGGTGAGCAGTTCTTC.

The CDR3 DNA reads as TGTGCCAGCAGCGGTTCTGCTAACTATGGCTACACCTTC. Translated: CASSGSANYGYTF. This sequence joins TRBV7-9 and TRBJ1-2; D gene unclear. Germline CDR1 is SEHNR and CDR2 is FQNEAQ (reference sequence). CDR3 length: 13 amino acids. With 5 bases removed from V and 0 bases from J, the gap between germline ends came to 7 bases.

This clone was seen once. The chain recombines TRBV7-9 with TRBJ1-1, with D unresolved. This CDR3 comprises 12 residues. Germline values: CDR1 SEHNR, CDR2 FQNEAQ (reference sequence). V was trimmed by 8 bases and J by 3 bases, leaving 10 bases between them. CDR3 in amino acids: CASGYSYTEAFF. DNA for the CDR3: TGTGCCAGCGGATACAGTTACACTGAAGCTTTCTTT.

This clone has just a few counts. This sequence joins TRBV18 and TRBJ1-2, with D perhaps matching TRBD1 (5 bases). Germline loops: CDR1 KGHSH, CDR2 LQKENI. V shed 6 bases and J shed 4 bases, with 12 bases lying between them. The CDR3 is 13 amino acids. CDR3 bases: TGTGCCAGCTCCGCGGACGGGGGCTATGGCTACACCTTC. This sequence encodes CASSADGGYGYTF.

The chain employs TRBV30 and TRBJ1-1, with 8 bases identical to TRBD1. Germline V gene sequence: CDR1 GTSNPN, CDR2 SVGIG (reference sequence). After removal of 3 bases from V and 4 bases from J, the junction contained 10 bases not matched to a gene. The CDR3 totals 15 residues. CDR3 nucleotides: TGTGCCTGGAGGTCGCGGGACAGGTGGGGCACTGAAGCTTTCTTT. Translated: CAWRSRDRWGTEAFF.

The genes are TRBV7-8 and TRBJ2-2; perhaps TRBD1 as D (6 bases). V gave up 4 bases and J gave up 6 bases, with 12 bases separating them. Germline assignment: CDR1 SGHVS and CDR2 FQNEAQ. The CDR3 loop spans 14 amino acids. CDR3 sequence reads: CASSWNRDSGELFF. CDR3 DNA: TGTGCCAGCAGCTGGAACAGGGATTCCGGGGAGCTGTTTTTT.

This sequence joins TRBV7-9 and TRBJ1-1; weak D call: TRBD1 (5 bases). This CDR3 spans 12 amino acids. Germline values: CDR1 SEHNR, CDR2 FQNEAQ (reference sequence). V was clipped by 3 bases and J by 7 bases, with 9 bases between them. As DNA, the CDR3 is TGTGCCAGCAGCTTGGGGCAGATTGAAGCTTTCTTT. It specifies CASSLGQIEAFF.

CDR3 DNA: TGTGCCACACGGGCCGGGGATCAGCCCCAGCATTTT. It yields the protein CATRAGDQPQHF. The chain couples TRBV6-5 to TRBJ1-5; D is ambiguous. The germline gives CDR1 MNHEY, CDR2 SVGAGI. The length of the CDR3 is 12 residues. V lost 10 bases to trimming and J lost 5 bases, with 12 bases between them.

The chain recombines TRBV5-4 with TRBJ1-3, with a weak D call TRBD1 (5 bases). The germline V and J ends were trimmed by 2 bases and 3 bases, with 9 bases remaining between them. Germline CDR1 is SGHNT and CDR2 is YYREEE (reference sequence). The CDR3 spans 14 residues. The CDR3 sequence is CASSLGRDGNTIYF. The CDR3 bases are TGTGCCAGCAGCTTAGGCAGGGATGGAAACACCATATATTTT.